Below are 20 T cell receptor beta chains sequenced from a single sample in a study of blood T cell repertoires in COVID-19. Sequencing was performed with immunoSEQ multiplex PCR; in TCRdb, only in-frame clones are kept and a portion is missing. The sample carries around 100,000 clones, roughly 92% recorded once. Sequencing input: peripheral blood. These receptors were collected from a woman in her fifties or sixties with COVID-19, enrolled during active disease.

J is TRBJ1-5 and V is TRBV12-5; TRBD1 agrees at 7 bases. The CDR3 consists of 14 residues. Germline V gives CDR1 LGHNT, CDR2 FRNRAP. V lost 5 bases, J lost 4 bases, and 5 bases stayed unmatched. CDR3 bases: TGTGCTAGTGGTCCCGGGACAGAGAATCAGCCCCAGCATTTT. Protein product: CASGPGTENQPQHF.

This clone appeared a few times. V and J are TRBV5-1 and TRBJ1-4; D not resolved. Germline CDR1 is SGHRS and CDR2 is YFSETQ. This CDR3 contains 16 residues. Between the trimmed V and J ends, which lost 4 bases and 4 bases, there was a span of 17 bases. The CDR3 spells CASSPGRIAGNEKLFF. DNA of the CDR3: TGCGCCAGCAGCCCCGGCCGTATAGCGGGTAATGAAAAACTGTTTTTT.

The V call is TRBV19, the J call TRBJ1-1; D might be TRBD1 (6 bases). There are 15 residues in the CDR3. V lost 3 bases, J lost 1 base, and 12 bases lay in between. Germline CDR1 reads LNHDA; CDR2 reads SQIVND (reference sequence). CDR3 DNA sequence: TGTGCCAGTAGTATGGCGCAGGGACAGAACACTGAAGCTTTCTTT. Translating gives CASSMAQGQNTEAFF.

The chain uses TRBV7-9 and TRBJ2-7; D ambiguous. The CDR3 covers 14 residues. Germline V gene sequence: CDR1 SEHNR, CDR2 FQNEAQ (reference sequence). The germline V and J ends were trimmed by 4 bases and 2 bases, with 12 bases remaining between them. CDR3: CASSSDILTYEQYF. DNA of the CDR3: TGTGCCAGCAGCTCAGACATCCTTACCTACGAGCAGTACTTC.

The chain combines TRBV10-3 with TRBJ2-7; TRBD2 is a possible D gene (6 bases). The CDR3 totals 13 residues. CDR1 is ENHRY, CDR2 SYGVKD, per germline. Trimming removed 10 bases from V and 0 bases from J, with 13 bases in between. In nucleotides, the CDR3 is TGTGCCAGCCGGGACGGGAGCTCCTACGAGCAGTACGTC. It is translated as CASRDGSSYEQYV.

The chain uses TRBV19 and TRBJ2-3, with 9 bases aligning to TRBD2. V lost 3 bases and J lost 2; bases outside the gene matches: 6. Germline V gene sequence: CDR1 LNHDA, CDR2 SQIVND (reference sequence). This CDR3 spans 16 amino acids. CDR3 bases: TGTGCCAGTAGTATTCGTATAGCGGGGGCCACAGATACGCAGTATTTT. Translation: CASSIRIAGATDTQYF.

This clone was counted only a few times. The V and J genes are TRBV6-5 and TRBJ1-6; 10 bases agree with TRBD1. Germline CDR1 and CDR2: MNHEY and SVGAGI. This CDR3 comprises 16 residues. V was pared by 3 bases and J by 6 bases, with 5 bases of the junction left unmatched. For the CDR3, the DNA is TGTGCCAGCAGTTATGGGACAGGGGTCGGTAATTCACCCCTCCACTTT. It encodes CASSYGTGVGNSPLHF.

The genes are TRBV7-6 and TRBJ1-4, with D hard to call. Germline loops: CDR1 SGHVS, CDR2 FNYEAQ. Trimming took off 5 bases at V and 7 bases at J, with 14 bases between the two ends. The length of the CDR3 is 14 residues. The CDR3 DNA follows: TGTGCCAGCAGCCTCGTCGGGCGGGGTGAAAAACTGTTTTTT. Its protein is CASSLVGRGEKLFF.

This clone was recorded once. The rearrangement uses TRBV7-2 and TRBJ1-2; D unresolved. V lost 5 bases and J 9 bases, leaving 10 bases between the germline ends. The CDR3 is 11 amino acids. CDR1 and CDR2 from the germline V gene are SGHTA and FQGNSA. CDR3 sequence: CASSPQDSYTF. Written as DNA, the CDR3 is TGTGCCAGCAGCCCCCAGGATAGCTACACCTTC.

The rearrangement uses TRBV11-1 and TRBJ1-1; D remains ambiguous. CDR1 is SGHAT, CDR2 FQDESV, per germline (reference sequence). Trimming removed 3 bases from V and 4 bases from J, with 18 bases in between. The CDR3 runs 16 residues. For the CDR3, the DNA is TGTGCCAGCAGCTTTTCGGCCGGGCTCCGGGGCACTGAAGCTTTCTTT. Encoded protein: CASSFSAGLRGTEAFF.

The chain uses TRBV27 and TRBJ1-5; 7 bases fit TRBD1. This CDR3 is built from 16 residues. The trim removed 6 bases at V and 3 bases at J, leaving 11 bases unmatched. CDR1 is MNHEY and CDR2 is SMNVEV in the germline V gene (reference sequence). The CDR3 loop is CASSSRETGTNQPQHF. Here the CDR3 DNA reads TGTGCCAGCAGCTCCCGCGAGACAGGGACCAATCAGCCCCAGCATTTT.

This clone was observed a single time. CDR3 region: CASSHRINTGELFF. The CDR3 nucleotides read TGTGCCAGCAGTCACAGGATAAACACCGGGGAGCTGTTTTTT. J is TRBJ2-2 and V is TRBV7-9, with D possibly TRBD1 on 5 matching bases. The germline CDR1 and CDR2 sequences are SEHNR and FQNEAQ (reference sequence). The germline V and J ends were trimmed by 6 bases and 2 bases, with 10 bases remaining between them. This CDR3 has 14 residues.

The chain recombines TRBV24-1 with TRBJ1-4; D remains ambiguous. The V end was cut by 2 bases, the J end by 14 bases, with 11 bases between. The CDR3 has 12 residues. CDR1 and CDR2 from the germline V gene are KGHDR and SFDVKD. CDR3 region: CATSDSGASLFF. The CDR3 bases are TGTGCCACCAGTGATTCCGGTGCGTCGCTGTTTTTT.

This clone was recorded only once. The gene calls are TRBV5-5 and TRBJ1-5; 8 bases agree with TRBD1. The CDR3 spans 15 residues. V lost 3 bases to trimming and J lost 4 bases; unmatched junction nucleotides: 6. Germline V gene lookup returns CDR1 SGHKS and CDR2 YYEKEE (reference sequence). The CDR3 sequence: CASSSGQGLNQPQHF. For the CDR3, the DNA is TGTGCCAGCAGCTCTGGACAGGGCCTTAATCAGCCCCAGCATTTT.

The chain joins TRBV28 to TRBJ2-4, with D tentatively TRBD2 (6 bases). Per germline, CDR1 MDHEN and CDR2 SYDVKM. V lost 7 bases, J lost 0 bases, and 19 bases lay in between. The CDR3 covers 17 residues. The CDR3 DNA reads TGTGCCAGCAACCCGGCGGGACGTCCCCTAGCCAAAAACATTCAGTACTTC. Translation gives CASNPAGRPLAKNIQYF. Full variable domain (outside the CDR3, taken from reference TRBV28 and TRBJ2-4): DVKVTQSSRYLVKRTGEKVFLECVQDMDHENMFWYRQDPGLGLRLIYFSYDVKMKEKGDIPEGYSVSREKKERFSLILESASTNQTSMYLCASNPAGRPLAKNIQYFGAGTRLSVL.

V gene TRBV5-1 combines with J gene TRBJ1-6, with D possibly TRBD1 on 6 matching bases. Looked up from germline, CDR1 is SGHRS and CDR2 is YFSETQ. The V end lost 0 bases, the J end lost 10 bases, and 14 bases lay between the germline ends. CDR3 length: 15 amino acids. The CDR3 region has the DNA TGCGCCAGCAGCTTGGGAAGAGACAGGAGGTCACCCCTCCACTTT. Protein: CASSLGRDRRSPLHF.

The gene calls are TRBV24-1 and TRBJ2-2, with D tentatively TRBD2 (5 bases). The CDR3 length is 14 residues. CDR1 and CDR2 (germline): KGHDR, SFDVKD. V was pared by 1 base and J by 5 bases, with 7 bases between. Here the CDR3 reads CATSDLLETGELFF. In DNA form, the CDR3 reads TGTGCCACCAGTGATTTACTAGAGACCGGGGAGCTGTTTTTT.

The V and J genes are TRBV19 and TRBJ1-5; D might be TRBD1 (5 bases). Trimming stripped 3 bases from V and 0 bases from J, with 15 bases between. Germline assignment: CDR1 LNHDA and CDR2 SQIVND (reference sequence). The CDR3 spans 17 residues. This CDR3 reads CASSIGRQGDSNQPQHF. CDR3 DNA sequence: TGTGCCAGTAGTATTGGGAGGCAGGGAGATAGCAATCAGCCCCAGCATTTT.

This sequence joins TRBV11-2 and TRBJ2-7, with TRBD2 matching 8 bases. V was pared by 1 base and J by 2 bases, with 1 base of the junction left unmatched. Germline CDR1 reads SGHAT; CDR2 reads FQNNGV. This CDR3 spans 14 amino acids. CDR3 coding DNA: TGTGCCAGCAGCTTAGCGGGGGGGCCCTACGAGCAGTACTTC. Translating gives CASSLAGGPYEQYF. Full variable domain (outside the CDR3, taken from reference TRBV11-2 and TRBJ2-7): EAGVAQSPRYKIIEKRQSVAFWCNPISGHATLYWYQQILGQGPKLLIQFQNNGVVDDSQLPKDRFSAERLKGVDSTLKIQPAKLEDSAVYLCASSLAGGPYEQYFGPGTRLTVT.

V is TRBV5-1 and J is TRBJ2-5; 7 bases line up with TRBD1. Germline-derived CDR1 and CDR2 are SGHRS and YFSETQ. The CDR3 is made up of 13 amino acids. Losses at the gene ends were 4 bases for V and 5 bases for J; bases not matched to a gene: 5. DNA for the CDR3: TGCGCCAGCAGCGTGACAGGGCCGGAGACCCAGTACTTC. Its protein product is CASSVTGPETQYF.